This entry is about one T cell receptor (beta chain). Its antigen is still unknown. Germline values: CDR1 GTSNPN, CDR2 SVGIG (reference sequence). This CDR3 has 14 residues. Germline trimming cut 3 bases from V and 4 bases from J; bases unmatched to any gene: 5. This entry is derived from a study of response to subunit inactivated influenza vaccine. General study results and limits: Seasonal influenza vaccination, on each occasion, was suggested by the authors to recruit few new T cells.

TCRdb independently ran MiXCR on the RT-PCR reads; one entry per CDR3 protein. The table includes about 530,000 distinct CDR3 sequences, 10% to 15% detected once. The chain is built from TRBV30 and TRBJ2-7; 11 bases are a match to TRBD2. The sample in question was PBMCs from blood, obtained roughly 6 weeks after vaccination. The receptor's source is a man aged 45-65 years who received an inactivated influenza vaccine. The CDR3 loop reads CAWRLAGGGYEQYF. In DNA, the CDR3 is TGTGCCTGGAGGTTAGCGGGAGGGGGATACGAGCAGTACTTC.